These 27 T cell receptor beta chains were sequenced from one sample in a study of T cell responses to AZD1222 COVID-19 vaccine. Sequenced by immunoSEQ multiplex PCR; TCRdb stores in-frame clones only, minus some. Of around 83,000 clones in the sample, roughly 82% were seen once. The source material was peripheral blood, sampled on day 0 of AZD1222 vaccination. Receptors originate from an adult in good health.

V is TRBV30 and J is TRBJ1-2; tentative D call: TRBD1 (5 bases). CDR3 length: 12 amino acids. Germline V CDR1 and CDR2: GTSNPN, SVGIG (reference sequence). V dropped 4 bases and J dropped 8 bases, with 14 bases sitting between them. In nucleotides, the CDR3 is TGTGCCTGGATGGGGGGGTTTGGGGGCTACACCTTC. It codes for CAWMGGFGGYTF.

Only one count was recorded for this clone. The J gene is TRBJ2-7, the V gene TRBV2; D not resolved. Trimming stripped 7 bases from V and 4 bases from J, with 11 bases between. The CDR3 runs to 12 residues. The germline V gene encodes CDR1 SNHLY and CDR2 FYNNEI. The CDR3, as DNA: TGTGCCAGCAACCAGCTGAAATACGAGCAGTACTTC. This encodes CASNQLKYEQYF.

The chain carries TRBV6-1 and TRBJ1-2; possible D gene TRBD1, 5 bases. Germline CDR1 MNHNS, CDR2 SASEGT. Trimming pared 7 bases from V and 6 bases from J, leaving 15 bases between. CDR3 length: 13 residues. Here the CDR3 reads CASTQGERDGYTF. The DNA for the CDR3 is TGTGCCAGCACCCAAGGGGAGAGAGATGGCTACACCTTC.

This chain connects TRBV3-1 (or the pseudogene TRBV3-2) to TRBJ1-4, with 7 nucleotides matching TRBD1. The CDR3 runs to 15 residues. Unmatched junction bases numbered 9, after V lost 4 bases and J lost 7 bases. Per the germline V gene, CDR1 is LGHDT and CDR2 is YNNKEL (reference sequence). The CDR3 region is CASSLRQGISEKLFF. The CDR3 nucleotides read TGTGCCAGCAGCCTCAGACAGGGTATAAGTGAAAAACTGTTTTTT.

The rearrangement joins TRBV6-1 to TRBJ1-4, with unresolved D. The CDR3 totals 15 residues. From germline, CDR1 is MNHNS and CDR2 SASEGT. V was cut by 3 bases and J by 0 bases, with 8 bases left in between. In DNA form, the CDR3 reads TGTGCCAGCAGTGATGAATCTGCAACTAATGAAAAACTGTTTTTT. As protein: CASSDESATNEKLFF.

The chain joins TRBV30 to TRBJ2-6; no clear D gene. This CDR3 is built from 15 residues. V shed 2 bases and J shed 2 bases, with 10 bases lying between them. Germline CDR1 and CDR2: GTSNPN and SVGIG (reference sequence). The CDR3 DNA reads TGTGCCTGGAGTCGAGACGGAACTGGGGCCAACGTCCTGACTTTC. This gives the protein CAWSRDGTGANVLTF.

This rearrangement joins TRBV28 to TRBJ1-5; TRBD1 is a possible D gene (6 bases). The V gene's germline CDR1 is MDHEN and CDR2 SYDVKM. Trimming left V 7 bases short and J 0 bases short, with 13 bases between. This CDR3 is built from 15 residues. The CDR3 DNA reads TGTGCCAGCACCCAAGGGGGGTATAGCAATCAGCCCCAGCATTTT. Amino acid sequence: CASTQGGYSNQPQHF.

The rearrangement uses TRBV5-5 and TRBJ2-3, with D perhaps TRBD1 or TRBD2 (5 bases each). Looked up from germline, CDR1 is SGHKS and CDR2 is YYEKEE (reference sequence). The CDR3 totals 16 residues. V lost 6 bases to trimming and J lost 1 base, with 18 bases between them. In DNA form, the CDR3 reads TGTGCCAGCACCGGCCTTGGGGGTCTCGGCACAGATACGCAGTATTTT. Its protein is CASTGLGGLGTDTQYF.

The chain joins TRBV10-2 to TRBJ2-7; TRBD2 is a possible D gene (7 bases). The CDR3 is made up of 14 amino acids. V shed 4 bases and J shed 6 bases, with 16 bases lying between them. Germline V gene lookup returns CDR1 WSHSY and CDR2 SAAADI. The CDR3 loop is CASSALGGGSEQYF. In nucleotides, the CDR3 is TGCGCCAGCAGTGCCCTGGGGGGGGGCTCCGAGCAGTACTTC.

This clone was picked up one time. The J gene is TRBJ1-6, the V gene TRBV9; 9 bases map to TRBD1. This CDR3 spans 16 amino acids. V lost 0 bases to trimming and J lost 9 bases; unmatched junction nucleotides: 7. Germline CDR1 and CDR2: SGDLS and YYNGEE. The CDR3 DNA reads TGTGCCAGCAGCGTAGCCCCCGGGACAGGGCTTTCACCCCTCCACTTT. As protein: CASSVAPGTGLSPLHF.

The chain uses TRBV30 and TRBJ2-5, with a tentative D call TRBD2 (5 bases). The germline V gene encodes CDR1 GTSNPN and CDR2 SVGIG (reference sequence). The CDR3 spans 13 residues. Trimming took off 1 base at V and 4 bases at J, with 10 bases between the two ends. The CDR3 protein is CAWSAHEGETQYF. The CDR3 DNA follows: TGTGCCTGGAGTGCACACGAGGGAGAGACCCAGTACTTC.

This sequence joins TRBV19 and TRBJ1-1; D unclear. The CDR3 spans 13 residues. V was cut by 7 bases and J by 1 base, with 10 bases left in between. Germline V gives CDR1 LNHDA, CDR2 SQIVND (reference sequence). CDR3 sequence (DNA): TGTGCCAGTAACCCTCGGGGGAACACTGAAGCTTTCTTT. Its translation: CASNPRGNTEAFF.

This rearrangement joins TRBV6-5 to TRBJ1-2, with D maybe TRBD1 (5 bases). The V end lost 8 bases, the J end lost 5 bases, and 9 bases lay between the germline ends. The CDR3 is 11 amino acids. Germline CDR1 and CDR2: MNHEY and SVGAGI. CDR3 in amino acids: CASSGGYGYTF. CDR3 nucleotide sequence: TGTGCCAGCTCCGGGGGATATGGCTACACCTTC.

The chain links TRBV4-2 to TRBJ2-3; maybe TRBD2 (7 bases). CDR3 length: 15 amino acids. V dropped 4 bases and J dropped 3 bases, with 14 bases sitting between them. Germline lookup yields CDR1 LGHNA and CDR2 YNFKEQ. The CDR3 coding sequence is TGTGCCAGCAGCCTGTTGGGGGGGCCAACAGATACGCAGTATTTT. Its protein product is CASSLLGGPTDTQYF.

V gene TRBV27 combines with J gene TRBJ2-7; TRBD2 agrees at 10 bases. V shed 6 bases and J 4 bases; nucleotides not matched to a gene: 6. In germline, CDR1 is MNHEY, CDR2 SMNVEV (reference sequence). This CDR3 comprises 14 residues. The CDR3 reads CASRELAGHYEQYF. The DNA for the CDR3 is TGTGCCAGCAGAGAACTAGCGGGACATTACGAGCAGTACTTC.

CDR3 sequence (DNA): TGTGCCAGTAGTTCACGACAGGGGAAGAGCGGCTACACCTTC. Residues: CASSSRQGKSGYTF. The chain has TRBV19 and TRBJ1-2, with 8 bases lining up with TRBD1. The germline CDR1 and CDR2 sequences are LNHDA and SQIVND (reference sequence). The CDR3 is made up of 14 amino acids. Unmatched junction bases numbered 10, after V lost 5 bases and J lost 8 bases.

The chain joins TRBV30 to TRBJ1-1; maybe TRBD1 (5 bases). The CDR3 extends over 16 amino acids. The V gene's germline CDR1 is GTSNPN and CDR2 SVGIG (reference sequence). V dropped 0 bases and J dropped 5 bases, with 19 bases sitting between them. The CDR3 DNA is TGTGCCTGGAGTGTGATCGGGACCTATCGGAGGACTGAAGCTTTCTTT. Encoded protein: CAWSVIGTYRRTEAFF. The full variable domain, with the rest looked up from reference TRBV30 and TRBJ1-1, is SQTIHQWPATLVQPVGSPLSLECTVEGTSNPNLYWYRQAAGRGLQLLFYSVGIGQISSEVPQNLSASRPQDRQFILSSKKLLLSDSGFYLCAWSVIGTYRRTEAFFGQGTRLTVV.

This chain uses TRBV7-2 with TRBJ2-3, with 7 bases fitting TRBD2. The ends lost 5 bases at V and 2 bases at J; junction bases unmatched: 7. CDR1 and CDR2 (germline): SGHTA, FQGNSA. The CDR3 runs to 15 residues. The CDR3 sequence: CASSEGLQHTDTQYF. The CDR3 DNA follows: TGTGCCAGCAGCGAGGGACTACAACACACAGATACGCAGTATTTT.

The CDR3 DNA sequence: TGCGCCAGCAAGCGTGGGTTTACCTACGAGCAGTACTTC. Translating it yields CASKRGFTYEQYF. The chain combines TRBV10-1 with TRBJ2-7, with D uncertain. This CDR3 has 13 amino acids. Germline lookup yields CDR1 WNHNN and CDR2 SYGVQD (reference sequence). V dropped 7 bases and J dropped 2 bases, with 12 bases sitting between them.

For this clone: A read error may produce the germline difference seen at one junction end. V and J are TRBV7-7 and TRBJ1-1, with unresolved D. The CDR3 loop spans 13 amino acids. The V gene's germline CDR1 is SSHAT and CDR2 FNYEAQ (reference sequence). CDR3 bases: TGTGCTAGCAGCCAGACGAGGGCAACTGAAGCTTTCTTT. This codes for CASSQTRATEAFF.

This rearrangement joins TRBV18 to TRBJ1-5; the D is unclear. Germline V CDR1 and CDR2: KGHSH, LQKENI. V dropped 3 bases and J dropped 4 bases, with 10 bases sitting between them. This CDR3 has 14 residues. The CDR3 DNA follows: TGTGCCAGCTCACCGGCTCAGAGAAATCAGCCCCAGCATTTT. This encodes CASSPAQRNQPQHF.

The chain couples TRBV29-1 to TRBJ1-1; tentatively, D is TRBD1 (5 bases). The CDR3 sequence is 14 residues long. V lost 8 bases and J lost 8, with 24 bases in between. Germline V gene sequence: CDR1 SQVTM, CDR2 ANQGSEA. The CDR3 DNA follows: TGCAGCACATTGGGGTCCACGGGGCGGGCCGAAGCTTTCTTT. It specifies CSTLGSTGRAEAFF. Using reference TRBV29-1 and TRBJ1-1 for the parts outside the CDR3, the full variable domain is SAVISQKPSRDICQRGTSLTIQCQVDSQVTMMFWYRQQPGQSLTLIATANQGSEATYESGFVIDKFPISRPNLTFSTLTVSNMSPEDSSIYLCSTLGSTGRAEAFFGQGTRLTVV.

V usage is TRBV7-2 and J usage is TRBJ2-1; D not resolved. CDR3 size: 12 residues. The germline V gene has CDR1 SGHTA and CDR2 FQGNSA. Trimming took 1 base from V and 6 from J, leaving 4 bases between them. DNA of the CDR3: TGTGCCAGCAGCTTAGTGGGCAATGAGCAGTTCTTC. Translation gives CASSLVGNEQFF.

The V gene is TRBV5-1, the J gene TRBJ1-2; 8 nucleotides match TRBD1. Losses at the gene ends were 4 bases for V and 5 bases for J; bases not matched to a gene: 10. The germline V gene encodes CDR1 SGHRS and CDR2 YFSETQ. The CDR3 consists of 15 residues. The CDR3 loop reads CASSTGQANTYGYTF. The CDR3 nucleotides are TGCGCCAGCAGCACGGGACAGGCGAACACATATGGCTACACCTTC.

The V gene is TRBV28, the J gene TRBJ2-7; D ambiguous. The V gene's germline CDR1 is MDHEN and CDR2 SYDVKM. Trimming shortened V by 4 bases and J by 3 bases, and 10 bases separated the two germline ends. The CDR3 contains 13 residues. CDR3 nucleotide sequence: TGTGCCAGCAGTTCCGGGCCCATCTACGAGCAGTACTTC. It specifies CASSSGPIYEQYF.

The rearrangement uses TRBV5-1 and TRBJ2-2, with D unclear. CDR1 is SGHRS, CDR2 YFSETQ, per germline. The ends were cut back, 4 bases at V and 2 bases at J, with 12 bases in the middle. The CDR3 has 15 residues. The CDR3: CASSNRSANTGELFF. The CDR3 DNA is TGCGCCAGCAGCAACCGATCGGCCAACACCGGGGAGCTGTTTTTT.

This clone was recorded only once. The chain links TRBV27 to TRBJ1-2; D not certain. V was clipped by 3 bases and J by 0 bases, with 5 bases between them. CDR1 is MNHEY, CDR2 SMNVEV, per germline (reference sequence). This CDR3 is built from 13 residues. CDR3 in amino acids: CASSFFSNYGYTF. Here the CDR3 DNA reads TGTGCCAGCAGTTTCTTTTCTAACTATGGCTACACCTTC.